The 16 T cell receptor beta chains below were found in one sample sequenced in a study of CD8+ T cells in alopecia areata. Sequencing relied on a cDNA template that was reverse transcribed from extracted RNA. The assay was immunoSEQ multiplex PCR, and TCRdb's table has in-frame clones only and misses some. The sample lists about 120,000 clones, approximately 58% occurring once. Source material: CD4+ T cells sorted from blood. All receptors come from a human donor in good health.

This clone was observed a few times. This rearrangement joins TRBV5-1 to TRBJ1-6; D not certain. Deletions cut 1 base from V and 7 bases from J, with 12 bases between. The CDR3 has 15 amino acids. In germline, CDR1 is SGHRS, CDR2 YFSETQ. CDR3 DNA: TGCGCCAGCAGCTTGTCAGAGGGCGGGAATTCACCCCTCCACTTT. It yields the protein CASSLSEGGNSPLHF. Drawing the rest from reference TRBV5-1 and TRBJ1-6, the complete variable domain is KAGVTQTPRYLIKTRGQQVTLSCSPISGHRSVSWYQQTPGQGLQFLFEYFSETQRNKGNFPGRFSGRQFSNSRSEMNVSTLELGDSALYLCASSLSEGGNSPLHFGNGTRLTVT.

The rearrangement joins TRBV29-1 to TRBJ2-5, with TRBD1 matching 7 bases. Germline values: CDR1 SQVTM, CDR2 ANQGSEA. After removal of 5 bases from V and 5 bases from J, the junction contained 5 bases not matched to a gene. The CDR3 loop spans 12 amino acids. CDR3 DNA sequence: TGCAGCGTTAATCGACAGGGCGAGACCCAGTACTTC. Its protein product is CSVNRQGETQYF.

This clone has just a few counts. V gene TRBV14 combines with J gene TRBJ2-2; D unclear. The CDR3 is made up of 15 amino acids. Germline CDR1 and CDR2: SGHDN and FVKESK. The germline V and J ends were trimmed by 2 bases and 0 bases, with 7 bases remaining between them. This chain's CDR3 is CASSQFTANTGELFF. In DNA, the CDR3 is TGTGCCAGCAGCCAATTTACGGCGAACACCGGGGAGCTGTTTTTT.

The rearrangement links TRBV30 to TRBJ2-3, with D unclear. The CDR3 length is 13 residues. The germline V gene has CDR1 GTSNPN and CDR2 SVGIG (reference sequence). Trimming stripped 2 bases from V and 0 bases from J, with 6 bases between. Written as DNA, the CDR3 is TGTGCCTGGAGTACCGCTAGCACAGATACGCAGTATTTT. It encodes CAWSTASTDTQYF. Combining the CDR3 with reference TRBV30 and TRBJ2-3 gives the whole variable domain SQTIHQWPATLVQPVGSPLSLECTVEGTSNPNLYWYRQAAGRGLQLLFYSVGIGQISSEVPQNLSASRPQDRQFILSSKKLLLSDSGFYLCAWSTASTDTQYFGPGTRLTVL.

The chain is built from TRBV5-4 and TRBJ1-2; no clear D gene. The V end was cut by 4 bases, the J end by 13 bases, with 17 bases between. Germline V gives CDR1 SGHNT, CDR2 YYREEE (reference sequence). The CDR3 spans 12 residues. CDR3 sequence reads: CASSPTLSRPTF. CDR3 bases: TGTGCCAGCAGCCCGACATTATCCCGGCCCACCTTC.

This sequence joins TRBV6-5 and TRBJ2-2, with a weak D call TRBD2 (6 bases). This CDR3 region has 15 residues. Trimming cost V 2 bases and J 4 bases, with 11 bases left between them. Germline values: CDR1 MNHEY, CDR2 SVGAGI. CDR3 sequence: CASSYGGMSTGELFF. CDR3 DNA sequence: TGTGCCAGCAGTTACGGAGGGATGAGCACCGGGGAGCTGTTTTTT.

The V gene is TRBV5-5, the J gene TRBJ1-1, with D tentatively TRBD1 (5 bases). Per the germline V gene, CDR1 is SGHKS and CDR2 is YYEKEE (reference sequence). This CDR3 is 15 amino acids long. The V gene lost 4 bases and the J gene lost 3 bases, with 16 bases spanning the gap. The CDR3 nucleotides are TGTGCCAGCAGCCCCGGGGCTGCGATGGACACTGAAGCTTTCTTT. Protein product: CASSPGAAMDTEAFF.

The J gene is TRBJ1-4, the V gene TRBV29-1; D gene ambiguous. V lost 7 bases, J lost 6 bases, and 9 bases lay in between. This CDR3 is built from 11 residues. The germline CDR1 and CDR2 sequences are SQVTM and ANQGSEA. CDR3 DNA sequence: TGCAGCGCCCTTCGTGATGAAAAACTGTTTTTT. Its protein is CSALRDEKLFF.

This clone has only a few counts. The chain has TRBV5-1 and TRBJ2-3; D is undetermined. The V gene lost 4 bases and the J gene lost 2 bases, with 20 bases spanning the gap. Germline V CDR1 and CDR2: SGHRS, YFSETQ. This CDR3 contains 17 residues. In DNA form, the CDR3 reads TGCGCCAGCAGCAGAGGAGACACCCCGACCCTCACAGATACGCAGTATTTT. It translates to CASSRGDTPTLTDTQYF.

The chain joins TRBV18 to TRBJ1-1; D unclear. The CDR3 covers 12 residues. V was trimmed by 5 bases and J by 4 bases, leaving 8 bases between them. The germline V gene has CDR1 KGHSH and CDR2 LQKENI. The CDR3 DNA follows: TGTGCCAGCTCAAGCTCACGCACTGAAGCTTTCTTT. Its translation is CASSSSRTEAFF.

This clone was seen more than once but under ten times. The chain is built from TRBV5-4 and TRBJ2-3, with D perhaps given as TRBD1 or TRBD2 (5 bases each). CDR3 length equals 20 residues. V dropped 0 bases and J dropped 2 bases, with 25 bases sitting between them. Germline V gene data show CDR1 as SGHNT and CDR2 as YYREEE (reference sequence). CDR3 in amino acids: CASSLGSTGTGTLITDTQYF. The CDR3 bases are TGTGCCAGCAGCTTGGGCTCAACGGGTACCGGGACCCTTATCACAGATACGCAGTATTTT.

The chain carries TRBV5-1 and TRBJ2-3, with D maybe TRBD2 (6 bases). Germline loops: CDR1 SGHRS, CDR2 YFSETQ. The CDR3 runs to 14 residues. The V end was cut by 4 bases, the J end by 4 bases, with 13 bases between. CDR3 residues: CASSATTSPDTQYF. For the CDR3, the DNA is TGCGCCAGCAGCGCCACGACTAGTCCAGATACGCAGTATTTT.

The V call is TRBV30, the J call TRBJ1-4; possible D gene TRBD1, 5 bases. Trimming took 0 bases from V and 5 from J, leaving 13 bases between them. The germline gives CDR1 GTSNPN, CDR2 SVGIG (reference sequence). The CDR3 has 15 residues. In nucleotides, the CDR3 is TGTGCCTGGAGTGTACATCCAGGGAAGAATGAAAAACTGTTTTTT. Encoded protein: CAWSVHPGKNEKLFF.

In its sample, this clone was seen a few times. The chain joins TRBV7-2 to TRBJ2-1; TRBD2 aligns across 9 bases. There are 15 residues in the CDR3. J was trimmed by 9 bases and V by 2 bases; bases with no gene match: 8. Germline values: CDR1 SGHTA, CDR2 FQGNSA. The CDR3 coding sequence is TGTGCCAGCAGCTTAACGAGCGGGGGGACTATTGAGCAGTTCTTC. It specifies CASSLTSGGTIEQFF.

The chain joins TRBV2 to TRBJ1-1, with a tentative D call TRBD1 (6 bases). V lost 4 bases and J 5 bases, leaving 14 bases between the germline ends. The CDR3 spans 14 residues. Germline values: CDR1 SNHLY, CDR2 FYNNEI. In DNA form, the CDR3 reads TGTGCCAGCAGTGTAGGGGGTCGAGAAACTGAAGCTTTCTTT. It is translated as CASSVGGRETEAFF.

The chain uses TRBV7-2 and TRBJ2-3, with 8 bases fitting TRBD2. This CDR3 comprises 16 residues. Germline V CDR1 and CDR2: SGHTA, FQGNSA. Germline trimming cut 7 bases from V and 5 bases from J; bases unmatched to any gene: 14. The CDR3 sequence is CASTTRASGLVDTQYF. The CDR3 coding sequence is TGTGCCAGCACCACTAGGGCTAGCGGGTTAGTAGATACGCAGTATTTT.